A selection of T cell receptor beta chains follows, all from one sample in a study of blood T cell repertoires in COVID-19. Sequencing used immunoSEQ multiplex PCR; TCRdb keeps in-frame clones, though not all of them. The data show about 26,000 clones, with about 92% seen just once and approximately 3% held by the top ten. The sequencing input was peripheral blood. The receptor set was obtained from a human donor in a cohort sampled during active COVID-19. The CDR3 runs from the conserved cysteine through the conserved F or W.

V	J	CDR3
TRBV5-1	TRBJ2-7	CASSAGLSGEQYF
TRBV12-3/TRBV12-4	TRBJ2-7	CASSLGGVYEQYF
TRBV5-8	TRBJ1-5	CASSLGLSIGNQPQHF
TRBV7-9	TRBJ1-1	CASSLPGATEAFF
TRBV7-3	TRBJ1-2	CASSPQADTPYGYTF
TRBV5-1	TRBJ1-3	CASADSAPNSGNTIYF
TRBV10-3	TRBJ2-3	CAIERQGADTQYF
TRBV19	TRBJ2-5	CASTRTGLAGLETQYF
TRBV7-9	TRBJ2-5	CASSLVMGYLQETQYF
TRBV12-3/TRBV12-4	TRBJ1-2	CASSEDRVGGYTF
TRBV11-2	TRBJ2-7	CASSSGFGFGGGEQYF
TRBV3-1/TRBV3-2	TRBJ1-1	CASSLRTGLMDTEAFF
TRBV5-1	TRBJ2-1	CASSVRGSGSYNEQFF
TRBV2	TRBJ2-5	CASSEEGMETQYF
TRBV7-9	TRBJ2-7	CASSFSGGQGYEQYF
TRBV19	TRBJ1-5	CASSIARAQPQHF
TRBV5-4	TRBJ2-2	CASSLLGRKPGELFF
TRBV9	TRBJ1-2	CASSLSWTDNYGYTF
TRBV27	TRBJ2-5	CASSFGTRPETQYF
TRBV5-1	TRBJ1-3	CASSLARGGGNTIYF
TRBV10-2	TRBJ2-7	CASTTEYEQYF
TRBV5-1	TRBJ2-5	CASSGPGQETQYF
TRBV20-1	TRBJ1-1	CSAAGPTEAFF
TRBV18	TRBJ1-1	CASSVTGKNTEAFF
TRBV7-8	TRBJ1-5	CASSSTSGGQNQPQHF
TRBV6-4	TRBJ1-6	CAGRVGLYNSPLHF
TRBV19	TRBJ1-5	CASSIGPTGRQPQHF